This T cell receptor (beta chain) was recovered during a study of beta chain features in type 1 diabetes. This clone appeared once. Its antigen is still unknown. cDNA synthesis used the whole RNA isolate, giving expressed TCRB sequences. TCRdb keeps only in-frame clones here, not all; method: immunoSEQ multiplex PCR. Seen here are under 250,000 clones, approximately 15% observed once, and the top ten hold just under 0.02%. Points from the study as a whole: Significant though moderate, a shortening of TCRB CDR3s appeared in all four CD4+ subsets of Type 1 diabetes patients. Any HLA effect on TCRB rearrangement was left unresolved by small sub-analyses.

The CDR3 is made up of 16 amino acids. CDR1 and CDR2 (germline): LNHDA, SQIVND (reference sequence). V was shortened by 4 bases and J by 4 bases, with 17 bases between the two germline ends. This chain links TRBV19 with TRBJ2-1; no clear D gene. The TCR sequence derives from a man aged 30-40 years with type 1 diabetes. Sequencing was carried out using naive CD4+ T cells from blood. This CDR3 reads CASSRFLVSRYNEQFF. The DNA for the CDR3 is TGTGCCAGTAGTAGGTTCCTAGTTTCCCGATACAATGAGCAGTTCTTC.